This T cell receptor beta chain was obtained from a study of tumor-infiltrating lymphocytes in primary liver carcinoma. As for the study in general: Aged between 30 and 69 years, the patients were men and women. Tumors, staged T1-T3 N0M0, spanned roughly 4.2 to 11 cm.

Study-wide points: Pairs comparing tumor with adjacent tissue or blood overlapped less than pairs drawn from tumor regions.

A primer matching the constant region was used to make TCR beta cDNA from 500 to 600 ng of total RNA. Libraries of TCR beta came from three nested multiplex PCR rounds with slightly modified ARM-PCR. A C-beta reverse primer was combined with TRBV1-TRBV30 forward primers in the first two PCR rounds, and each round had about 10 cycles. TCRdb re-derived calls from the multiplex PCR reads in MiXCR, one entry per CDR3 protein. Of more than 70,000 distinct CDR3 sequences in the sample, roughly 72% were seen once. The V gene end was trimmed by 5 bases and the J gene end by 10 bases; junction bases not matched to a gene: 7. This CDR3 is 15 amino acids long. CDR1 and CDR2 from the germline V gene are SEHNR and FQNEAQ (reference sequence). The sample holds many counts of this clonotype. Its antigen is not known. Both RNA and DNA were isolated together from around 20-30 mg of bulk tissue that had not been sorted. Those patients suffered from chronic HBV infection and were treatment-naive.

The sequence derives from a middle-aged man with primary liver carcinoma and hepatitis B virus infection. The V and J genes are TRBV7-9 and TRBJ2-1; 14 positions agree with TRBD2. Sequenced: tumor-adjacent normal liver tissue. The CDR3 is CASSPPGLAGVEQFF. CDR3 nucleotide sequence: TGTGCCAGCAGCCCACCGGGACTAGCGGGAGTCGAGCAGTTCTTC.